Presented here are 14 T cell receptor beta chains from one specimen sequenced in a study of T cell changes during pregnancy in multiple sclerosis. Sequenced by immunoSEQ multiplex PCR; TCRdb stores in-frame clones only, minus some. The data contain some 97,000 clones, almost 95% of them singletons. The sequencing used peripheral blood, collected before pregnancy. Receptor source: a female donor with multiple sclerosis, enrolled in a pregnancy study.

This clone was counted once. In nucleotides, the CDR3 is TGTGCCAGCAGTTTGCGGGGGGCTGGAAACACCATATATTTT. Its translation: CASSLRGAGNTIYF. This chain uses TRBV27 with TRBJ1-3, with D perhaps TRBD1 (5 bases). V was clipped by 3 bases and J by 2 bases, with 8 bases between them. This CDR3 comprises 14 residues. Germline-derived CDR1 and CDR2 are MNHEY and SMNVEV (reference sequence).

CDR3 DNA: TGTGCCAGCAGTATTAACAGGGGTTCTCGAAACACCATATATTTT. Its protein is CASSINRGSRNTIYF. This chain joins TRBV2 and TRBJ1-3; TRBD1 matches 7 bases. Germline trimming cut 5 bases from V and 5 bases from J; bases unmatched to any gene: 9. The germline gives CDR1 SNHLY, CDR2 FYNNEI. The CDR3 consists of 15 residues.

V is TRBV27 and J is TRBJ1-5; no clear D gene. V was cut by 0 bases and J by 6 bases, with 6 bases left in between. Germline assignment: CDR1 MNHEY and CDR2 SMNVEV (reference sequence). This CDR3 spans 13 amino acids. The CDR3 sequence is CASSLSVRQPQHF. The CDR3 DNA reads TGTGCCAGCAGTTTATCTGTCCGTCAGCCCCAGCATTTT.

This chain joins TRBV19 and TRBJ2-1; tentatively, D is TRBD2 (7 bases). V was clipped by 5 bases and J by 14 bases, with 16 bases between them. There are 12 residues in the CDR3. The germline gives CDR1 LNHDA, CDR2 SQIVND (reference sequence). As DNA, the CDR3 is TGTGCCAGTAGTTTCCTAGGGGGGGCCGAGTTCTTC. It encodes CASSFLGGAEFF.

This clone has a single count. The CDR3 loop reads CASSFSGTAYNEQFF. DNA for the CDR3: TGTGCCAGCAGCTTCTCCGGGACAGCTTACAATGAGCAGTTCTTC. This chain links TRBV9 with TRBJ2-1; 7 bases align to TRBD1. The CDR3 spans 15 residues. Germline trimming cut 4 bases from V and 4 bases from J; bases unmatched to any gene: 8. The germline CDR1 and CDR2 sequences are SGDLS and YYNGEE.

The chain has TRBV5-1 and TRBJ2-5; 13 nucleotides line up with TRBD2. V lost 3 bases, J lost 3 bases, and 2 bases stayed unmatched. Germline CDR1 reads SGHRS; CDR2 reads YFSETQ. The CDR3 spans 15 residues. This CDR3 is CASSWGTSGKETQYF. DNA for the CDR3: TGCGCCAGCAGCTGGGGGACTAGCGGGAAAGAGACCCAGTACTTC.

The chain links TRBV7-9 to TRBJ2-7; no reliable D call. Deletions cut 6 bases from V and 3 bases from J, with 9 bases between. The germline gives CDR1 SEHNR, CDR2 FQNEAQ (reference sequence). This CDR3 has 12 amino acids. The CDR3 DNA follows: TGTGCCAGCAGAGAGGATAACTACGAGCAGTACTTC. Its protein product is CASREDNYEQYF.

This clone was observed a single time. The rearrangement joins TRBV29-1 to TRBJ2-1; 7 bases match TRBD2. The CDR3 extends over 15 amino acids. Germline V gene lookup returns CDR1 SQVTM and CDR2 ANQGSEA. Trimming removed 4 bases from V and 0 bases from J; junction bases left unmatched: 6. CDR3 region: CSVAGGRSSYNEQFF. CDR3 nucleotide sequence: TGCAGCGTTGCGGGGGGAAGGAGCTCCTACAATGAGCAGTTCTTC.

This chain joins TRBV15 and TRBJ2-5; the D gene is possibly TRBD1 (5 bases). The ends were cut back, 1 base at V and 5 bases at J, with 17 bases in the middle. The CDR3 is 16 amino acids. Germline V CDR1 and CDR2: LNHNV, YYDKDF (reference sequence). The chain's CDR3 is CATSRVVRADSETQYF. CDR3 DNA: TGTGCCACCAGCAGAGTGGTCAGGGCAGATTCCGAGACCCAGTACTTC.

The table lists this clone with a few counts. The chain uses TRBV30 and TRBJ1-2; D may be TRBD1 (6 bases). Between the trimmed V and J ends, which lost 5 bases and 7 bases, there was a span of 17 bases. Germline V CDR1 and CDR2: GTSNPN, SVGIG (reference sequence). The CDR3 runs 13 residues. CDR3 DNA sequence: TGTGCCTGGGATTGGCAGGGGAAGGGTGGCTACACCTTC. This translates into CAWDWQGKGGYTF.

This clone has a single count. The chain joins TRBV5-1 to TRBJ1-1; tentatively, D is TRBD1 (5 bases). The CDR3 contains 15 residues. Deletions cut 0 bases from V and 4 bases from J, with 13 bases between. Per germline, CDR1 SGHRS and CDR2 YFSETQ. The CDR3 here is CASSLGDRGGTEAFF. CDR3 nucleotides: TGCGCCAGCAGCTTGGGTGACCGGGGGGGCACTGAAGCTTTCTTT.

CDR3 bases: TGTGCCAGTCGCCCGGCGGGGAACACTGAAGCTTTCTTT. Amino acids: CASRPAGNTEAFF. This chain joins TRBV19 and TRBJ1-1; D is unresolved. Trimming removed 8 bases at V and 1 base at J, with 11 bases between. CDR1 and CDR2 (germline): LNHDA, SQIVND (reference sequence). The CDR3 is 13 amino acids.

The chain couples TRBV5-4 to TRBJ2-1; 7 bases fit TRBD1. CDR3 size: 15 residues. Germline V lookup: CDR1 SGHNT, CDR2 YYREEE (reference sequence). The J segment lost 4 bases and the V segment lost 4 bases, leaving 8 bases of the junction unmatched. This chain's CDR3 is CASSLPGQTYNEQFF. DNA for the CDR3: TGTGCCAGCAGCCTGCCGGGACAGACTTACAATGAGCAGTTCTTC.

This chain links TRBV5-1 with TRBJ2-4; 10 bases match TRBD2. Germline-derived CDR1 and CDR2 are SGHRS and YFSETQ. The CDR3 has 18 amino acids. Trimming at V came to 0 bases and at J to 0 bases, leaving 6 bases not matched to a gene. The CDR3 DNA is TGCGCCAGCAGCTTGGGGGCTAGCGGGGGTGTAGCCAAAAACATTCAGTACTTC. Its translation: CASSLGASGGVAKNIQYF. Based on the CDR3 plus reference TRBV5-1 and TRBJ2-4, the full variable domain is KAGVTQTPRYLIKTRGQQVTLSCSPISGHRSVSWYQQTPGQGLQFLFEYFSETQRNKGNFPGRFSGRQFSNSRSEMNVSTLELGDSALYLCASSLGASGGVAKNIQYFGAGTRLSVL.